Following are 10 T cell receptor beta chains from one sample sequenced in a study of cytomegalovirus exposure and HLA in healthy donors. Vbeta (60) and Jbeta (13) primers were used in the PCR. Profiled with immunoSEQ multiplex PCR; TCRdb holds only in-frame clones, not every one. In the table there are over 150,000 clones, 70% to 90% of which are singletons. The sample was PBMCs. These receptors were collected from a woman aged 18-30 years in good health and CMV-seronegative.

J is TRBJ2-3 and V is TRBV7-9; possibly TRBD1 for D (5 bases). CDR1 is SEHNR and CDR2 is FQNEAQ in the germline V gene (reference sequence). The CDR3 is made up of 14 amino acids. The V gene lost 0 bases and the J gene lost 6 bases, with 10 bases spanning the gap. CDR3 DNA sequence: TGTGCCAGCAGCTTAGCAGGGGCGCGGGATACGCAGTATTTT. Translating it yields CASSLAGARDTQYF.

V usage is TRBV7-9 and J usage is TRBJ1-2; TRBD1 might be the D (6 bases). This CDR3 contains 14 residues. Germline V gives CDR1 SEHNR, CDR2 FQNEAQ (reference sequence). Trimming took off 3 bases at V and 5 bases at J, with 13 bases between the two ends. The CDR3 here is CASSFLQGFYGYTF. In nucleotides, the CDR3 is TGTGCCAGCAGCTTTCTTCAGGGGTTTTATGGCTACACCTTC.

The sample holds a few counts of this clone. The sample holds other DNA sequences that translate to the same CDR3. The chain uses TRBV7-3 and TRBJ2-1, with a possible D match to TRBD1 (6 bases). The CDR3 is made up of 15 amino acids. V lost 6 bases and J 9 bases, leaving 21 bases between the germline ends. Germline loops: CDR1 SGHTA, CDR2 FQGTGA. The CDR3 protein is CASSPMMDRRAEQFF. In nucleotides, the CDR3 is TGTGCCAGCAGTCCTATGATGGACAGAAGGGCTGAGCAGTTCTTC.

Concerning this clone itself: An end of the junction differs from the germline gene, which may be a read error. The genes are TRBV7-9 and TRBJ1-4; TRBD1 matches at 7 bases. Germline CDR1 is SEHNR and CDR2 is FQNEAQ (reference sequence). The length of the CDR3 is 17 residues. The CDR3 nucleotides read TGTTCCAGCAGCTCAGGGGGTTTGACGCTTCGTAGTGAAAAACTGTTTTTT. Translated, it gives CSSSSGGLTLRSEKLFF. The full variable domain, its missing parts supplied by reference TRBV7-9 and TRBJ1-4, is DTGVSQNPRHKITKRGQNVTFRCDPISEHNRLYWYRQTLGQGPEFLTYFQNEAQLEKSRLLSDRFSAERPKGSFSTLEIQRTEQGDSAMYLCSSSSGGLTLRSEKLFFGSGTQLSVL.

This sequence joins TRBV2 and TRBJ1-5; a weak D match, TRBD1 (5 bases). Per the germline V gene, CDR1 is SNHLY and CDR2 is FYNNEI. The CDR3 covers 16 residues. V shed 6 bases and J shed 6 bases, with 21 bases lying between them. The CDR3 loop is CASRGSTVVKRQPQHF. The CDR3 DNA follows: TGTGCCAGCAGGGGATCGACAGTAGTGAAGCGTCAGCCCCAGCATTTT.

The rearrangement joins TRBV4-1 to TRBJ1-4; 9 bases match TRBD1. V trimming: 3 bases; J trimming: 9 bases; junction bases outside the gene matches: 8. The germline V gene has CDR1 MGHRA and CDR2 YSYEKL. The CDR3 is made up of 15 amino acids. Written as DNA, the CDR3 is TGCGCCAGCAGCCATTTGGGACAGGGATCACAAAAACTGTTTTTT. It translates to CASSHLGQGSQKLFF.

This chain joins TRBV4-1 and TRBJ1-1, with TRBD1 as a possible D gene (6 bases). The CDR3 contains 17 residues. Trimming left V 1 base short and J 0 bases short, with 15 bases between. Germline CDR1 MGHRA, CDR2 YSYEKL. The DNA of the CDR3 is TGCGCCAGCAGCCAAGCTACAGGGCGAGGGGTGAACACTGAAGCTTTCTTT. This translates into CASSQATGRGVNTEAFF.

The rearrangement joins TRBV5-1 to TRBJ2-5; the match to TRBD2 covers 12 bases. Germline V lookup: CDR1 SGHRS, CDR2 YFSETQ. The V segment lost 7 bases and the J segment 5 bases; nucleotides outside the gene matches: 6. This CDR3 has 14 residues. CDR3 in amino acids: CASRGLAGTETQYF. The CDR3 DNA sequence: TGCGCCAGCCGAGGACTAGCGGGAACGGAGACCCAGTACTTC.

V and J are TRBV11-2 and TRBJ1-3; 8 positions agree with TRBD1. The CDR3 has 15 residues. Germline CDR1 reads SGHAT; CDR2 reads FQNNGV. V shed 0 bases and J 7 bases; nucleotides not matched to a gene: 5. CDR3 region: CASSLDRTGRNTIYF. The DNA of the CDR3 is TGTGCCAGCAGCTTAGACCGGACAGGGAGGAACACCATATATTTT.

The CDR3 loop reads CASSVLPGAGGAGGYTF. In DNA form, the CDR3 reads TGTGCCAGCAGCGTACTTCCAGGGGCAGGGGGCGCAGGGGGCTACACCTTC. The chain recombines TRBV9 with TRBJ1-2; TRBD1 aligns across 8 bases. After removal of 1 base from V and 8 bases from J, the junction contained 16 bases not matched to a gene. The CDR3 has 17 residues. CDR1 and CDR2 (germline): SGDLS, YYNGEE.